The present T cell receptor beta chain was sequenced within a study of shared clonotypes between healthy human individuals. A note on this clone: Its matching antigen is unknown.

Germline CDR1 LGHNA, CDR2 YSLEER. Trimming removed 0 bases from V and 0 bases from J; junction bases left unmatched: 5. CDR3 length equals 18 residues. General study points: Estimated clonotype richness was generally higher in naive than memory subsets. Sequencing depth was a factor that was expected to affect clonotype sharing among donors.

Clones were read by immunoSEQ multiplex PCR, and TCRdb kept only the in-frame ones, dropping some. This table has 1.5 million to 2.5 million clones, 85% to 95% appearing once. As defined, naive CD8 cells were CD45RO-negative and positively selected for CCR7, with terminally differentiated effector memory CD45RA+ cells excluded. The receptor was derived from a young man in good health. The V call is TRBV4-3, the J call TRBJ2-2; 9 positions match TRBD2. What was sequenced was naive CD8+ T cells sorted from blood. This chain's CDR3 is CASSQDSAGGPNTGELFF. The DNA of the CDR3 is TGCGCCAGCAGCCAAGATTCGGCGGGAGGGCCGAACACCGGGGAGCTGTTTTTT.